These 3 T cell receptor beta chains share one sample of origin, sequenced in a study of human T cells and chemical hapten exposure. TCRdb re-derived calls from the RACE reads in MiXCR, one entry per CDR3 protein. This table has approximately 96,000 distinct CDR3 sequences, over 7.5% appearing once. Time point meaning: patch test 2, 6 weeks after DPC sensitization. Indicated treatment: therapeutic diphenylcyclopropenone sensitization with weekly scalp DPC. Source: whole blood, taken in connection with sensitization to the hapten diphenylcyclopropenone (DPC). Receptors were obtained from a woman between 40 and 50 years old with alopecia areata. Some clones in this sample may be carry-over from other donors' samples.

The CDR3 reads CSATREAKNIQYF. DNA of the CDR3: TGCAGTGCTACCAGGGAAGCCAAAAACATTCAGTACTTC. The chain links TRBV20-1 to TRBJ2-4; perhaps TRBD1 as D (5 bases). The CDR3 contains 13 residues. Germline CDR1 and CDR2: DFQATT and SNEGSKA (reference sequence). Trimming cost V 4 bases and J 0 bases, with 7 bases left between them.

The CDR3 protein is CASSFRQAEAFF. The CDR3 DNA reads TGTGCCAGCAGCTTCCGACAGGCTGAAGCTTTCTTT. This chain joins TRBV5-6 and TRBJ1-1; D is possibly TRBD1 (6 bases). Germline V lookup: CDR1 SGHDT, CDR2 YYEEEE. CDR3 length: 12 amino acids. The V end lost 2 bases, the J end lost 6 bases, and 8 bases lay between the germline ends.

The chain joins TRBV5-4 to TRBJ1-1; D is perhaps TRBD1 (5 bases). In germline, CDR1 is SGHNT, CDR2 YYREEE (reference sequence). Trimming removed 10 bases at V and 4 bases at J, with 14 bases between. The CDR3 sequence is 12 residues long. The CDR3 sequence is CAGTAGGTEAFF. Written as DNA, the CDR3 is TGTGCCGGGACGGCGGGGGGCACTGAAGCTTTCTTT.